The next 6 T cell receptor beta chains were all read from a single sample in a study of T cells in Graves' hyperthyroidism and ophthalmopathy. RNA transcripts gave rise to amplified TCR beta CDR3 regions. In the first-round RT-PCR of the TCR CDR3, the HTBI primer set was used. TCRdb re-analysed the multiplex PCR reads in MiXCR, keeping a single row per CDR3 protein. The sample holds under 350,000 distinct CDR3 sequences, roughly 23% seen once. What was sequenced was blood. Receptors were obtained from a woman between 50 and 59 years old with Graves' hyperthyroidism.

The table lists this clonotype with many counts. The V call is TRBV7-3, the J call TRBJ2-2; perhaps TRBD1 as D (5 bases). The V end was cut by 6 bases, the J end by 0 bases, with 17 bases between. CDR3 size: 17 residues. CDR1 is SGHTA, CDR2 FQGTGA, per germline. CDR3 protein: CASRLDITNANTGELFF. The CDR3 DNA reads as TGTGCCAGCAGACTGGACATTACGAACGCGAACACCGGGGAGCTGTTTTTT. The full variable domain, rest sourced from reference TRBV7-3 and TRBJ2-2, is GAGVSQTPSNKVTEKGKYVELRCDPISGHTALYWYRQSLGQGPEFLIYFQGTGAADDSGLPNDRFFAVRPEGSVSTLKIQRTERGDSAVYLCASRLDITNANTGELFFGEGSRLTVL.

The rearrangement joins TRBV29-1 to TRBJ2-7, with 16 positions matching TRBD2. The junction had 3 bases not matched to a gene; V was cut back by 7 bases and J by 3 bases. CDR3 length: 14 residues. CDR1 SQVTM and CDR2 ANQGSEA come from the germline V gene. This CDR3 is CSGGTSGRGYEQYF. For the CDR3, the DNA is TGCAGCGGGGGGACTAGCGGGAGGGGCTACGAGCAGTACTTC.

This clonotype was counted ten times or more. In DNA, the CDR3 is TGTGCCAGCGGGGGAAGGAGCACTGAAGCTTTCTTT. As protein: CASGGRSTEAFF. The rearrangement joins TRBV18 to TRBJ1-1; D possibly corresponds to TRBD1 (5 bases). This CDR3 has 12 residues. Trimming took 8 bases from V and 4 from J, leaving 11 bases between them. CDR1 and CDR2 from the germline V gene are KGHSH and LQKENI.

This chain uses TRBV10-3 with TRBJ1-1, with 8 bases identical to TRBD1. The CDR3 covers 15 residues. Trimming removed 7 bases from V and 0 bases from J; junction bases left unmatched: 7. Germline V gives CDR1 ENHRY, CDR2 SYGVKD. The CDR3 DNA is TGTGCCATCACTATTCGACAGGGGTTGAACACTGAAGCTTTCTTT. It translates to CAITIRQGLNTEAFF.

In this sample, this clonotype turned up a few times. The genes are TRBV6-4 and TRBJ2-2, with 8 bases lining up with TRBD2. The germline CDR1 and CDR2 sequences are MRHNA and SNTAGT. The CDR3 is 16 amino acids. The ends lost 0 bases at V and 4 bases at J; junction bases unmatched: 4. The CDR3 here is CASSDSNRGGTGELFF. The CDR3 nucleotides are TGTGCCAGCAGTGACTCGAACCGGGGGGGCACCGGGGAGCTGTTTTTT.

CDR3 coding DNA: TGTGCCAGCAAGAAATCGACTAGCGGGACCTACGAGCAGTACGTC. Its translation: CASKKSTSGTYEQYV. The rearrangement links TRBV28 to TRBJ2-7; the match to TRBD2 covers 11 bases. The CDR3 has 15 residues. The V gene's germline CDR1 is MDHEN and CDR2 SYDVKM. V lost 7 bases, J lost 2 bases, and 7 bases stayed unmatched.